Listed below are T cell receptor beta chains from one sample, sequenced in a study of graft-versus-host responses after intestinal transplantation. The method was immunoSEQ multiplex PCR; TCRdb's version includes in-frame clones alone and lacks a portion of them. The data show fewer than 25,000 clones, 35% to 40% seen once. The starting material was alloreactive CD4+ T cells from a mixed lymphocyte reaction culture, obtained before transplantation. Receptors were obtained from a human patient who was an organ donor for intestinal transplantation. CDR3s include the opening cysteine and the closing phenylalanine or tryptophan. Rows may omit the clone size; those that give it use once, few, many or a size class.

v_call clone_size cdr3_aa
TRBV7-1 few CASSPSISNTEAFF
TRBV7-3 few CASSRSFQETQYF
TRBV23-1 few CASSQSQDEQYF
TRBV6-1 once CASSGVPGLAGGGTDTQYF
TRBV11-2 few CASSLGQGWPVLEAFF
TRBV5-5 NA CASTKSLGTGTGYTF
TRBV6-6 few CASSYDRGGSYEQYF
TRBV10-1 few CASSDGFDWAF
TRBV5-4 once CASSSVPGELFF
TRBV29-1 NA CSVTNYKGYGYTF
TRBV6-5 NA CASITGGAGSTEAFF
TRBV4-2 once CASSQVLSRGLEFF
TRBV9 NA CASRKGGLDEQFF
TRBV28 NA CASSRPGLAGANEQFF
TRBV21-1 few CASSKGGWTSPYNEQFF
TRBV6-5 few CASSGVYEQYF
TRBV21-1 once CASSKYRTGYQFFHGYTF
TRBV10-3 NA CAISSFREQFF
TRBV5-8 NA CASSMDRRSIQYF
TRBV6-5 few CASRRAGADTQYF
TRBV7-2 NA CASSRDRLNEKLFF
TRBV7-9 NA CASSFTGNQPQHF
TRBV19 NA CASSIDRGGELFF
TRBV18 NA CASSPLQDRATGELFF
TRBV5-5 NA CASSPGPISGANVLTF